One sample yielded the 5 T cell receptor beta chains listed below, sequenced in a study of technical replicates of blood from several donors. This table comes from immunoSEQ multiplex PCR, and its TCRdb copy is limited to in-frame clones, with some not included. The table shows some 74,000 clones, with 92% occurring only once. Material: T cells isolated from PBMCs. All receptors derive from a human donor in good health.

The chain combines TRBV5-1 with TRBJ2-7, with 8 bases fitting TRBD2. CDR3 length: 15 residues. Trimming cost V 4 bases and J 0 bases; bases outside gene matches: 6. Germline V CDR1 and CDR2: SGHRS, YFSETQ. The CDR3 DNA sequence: TGCGCCAGCAGCCGGGGGAGCGGGAGCTCCTACGAGCAGTACTTC. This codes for CASSRGSGSSYEQYF.

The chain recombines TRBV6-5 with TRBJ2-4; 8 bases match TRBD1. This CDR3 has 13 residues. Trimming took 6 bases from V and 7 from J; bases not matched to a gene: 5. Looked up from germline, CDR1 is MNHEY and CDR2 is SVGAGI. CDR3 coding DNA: TGTGCCAGCAGACTCGGACAGGGTAACATTCAGTACTTC. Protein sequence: CASRLGQGNIQYF.

CDR3 bases: TGTGCCAGTAGTATAGCTCTACTTTCCGGGACAGAAGCCTACGAGCAGTACTTC. This encodes CASSIALLSGTEAYEQYF. The chain joins TRBV19 to TRBJ2-7; 7 bases align to TRBD1. V lost 1 base, J lost 2 bases, and 14 bases stayed unmatched. Germline V gives CDR1 LNHDA, CDR2 SQIVND (reference sequence). The CDR3 is 18 residues long.

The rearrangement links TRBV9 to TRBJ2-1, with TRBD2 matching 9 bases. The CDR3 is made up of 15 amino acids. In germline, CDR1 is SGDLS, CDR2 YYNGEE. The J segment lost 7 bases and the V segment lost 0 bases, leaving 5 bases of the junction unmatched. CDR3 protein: CASSVDGGRVNEQFF. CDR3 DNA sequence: TGTGCCAGCAGCGTAGATGGCGGGAGGGTGAATGAGCAGTTCTTC.

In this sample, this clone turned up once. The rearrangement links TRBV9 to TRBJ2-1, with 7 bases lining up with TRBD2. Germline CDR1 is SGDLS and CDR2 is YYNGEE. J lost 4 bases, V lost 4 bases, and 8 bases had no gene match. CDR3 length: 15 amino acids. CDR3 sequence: CASSHRLAAYNEQFF. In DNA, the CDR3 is TGTGCCAGCAGCCATAGGCTAGCGGCGTACAATGAGCAGTTCTTC.